Following are 19 T cell receptor beta chains from one sample sequenced in a study of tumor-infiltrating lymphocytes in primary liver carcinoma. Production of TCR beta cDNA used 500 ng total RNA together with a constant-region primer. Libraries of TCR beta came from three nested multiplex PCR rounds with slightly modified ARM-PCR. The first two PCR rounds used TRBV1-TRBV30 forward primers with a C-beta reverse primer, 10 to 11 cycles each. From the multiplex PCR reads, TCRdb called clonotypes with MiXCR, one entry per CDR3 protein. The profile covers hundreds of thousands of distinct CDR3 sequences, with about three fifths appearing a single time and more than 15% taken by the ten largest. Blood RNA came from unsorted whole blood; germline DNA was also extracted. Sequencing was done on a sample of peripheral blood. Receptors were obtained from a woman in her thirties with primary liver carcinoma and hepatitis B virus infection.

As concerns this clonotype: A junction boundary mismatches the germline segment, possibly from a read error. This chain connects TRBV11-2 to TRBJ2-1; D tentatively fits TRBD1 or TRBD2 (5 bases each). Germline lookup yields CDR1 SGHAT and CDR2 FQNNGV. The CDR3 covers 14 residues. The CDR3 sequence is CVSSFGAEWDEQFF. Written as DNA, the CDR3 is TGTGTCAGCAGCTTCGGGGCGGAATGGGATGAGCAGTTCTTC.

There are many counts of this clonotype. The rearrangement uses TRBV7-8 and TRBJ2-5; 7 bases align to TRBD1. The V and J ends lost 4 bases and 5 bases, in that order; junction bases with no gene match: 10. CDR1 is SGHVS and CDR2 is FQNEAQ in the germline V gene. The CDR3 spans 15 residues. CDR3 amino acids: CASSYPTGKYETQYF. As DNA, the CDR3 is TGTGCCAGCAGCTACCCGACAGGGAAATACGAGACCCAGTACTTC.

CDR3 protein: CASSLITRRADTQYF. The CDR3 nucleotides are TGTGCCAGCAGCTTGATTACCCGGCGGGCAGATACGCAGTATTTT. The rearrangement joins TRBV7-9 to TRBJ2-3; D perhaps matches TRBD2 (5 bases). CDR3 length: 15 residues. V lost 3 bases, J lost 4 bases, and 14 bases lay in between. The germline CDR1 and CDR2 sequences are SEHNR and FQNEAQ (reference sequence). The full variable domain, completed using reference TRBV7-9 and TRBJ2-3, is DTGVSQNPRHKITKRGQNVTFRCDPISEHNRLYWYRQTLGQGPEFLTYFQNEAQLEKSRLLSDRFSAERPKGSFSTLEIQRTEQGDSAMYLCASSLITRRADTQYFGPGTRLTVL.

The rearrangement uses TRBV5-4 and TRBJ1-1, with D perhaps TRBD1 (5 bases). Trimming stripped 9 bases from V and 2 bases from J, with 17 bases between. The germline V gene has CDR1 SGHNT and CDR2 YYREEE (reference sequence). The CDR3 totals 14 residues. CDR3 DNA: TGTGCCACCAGATGGGTGGGGGGTAACACTGAAGCTTTCTTT. Translating gives CATRWVGGNTEAFF.

The chain combines TRBV12-3 or TRBV12-4 with TRBJ1-5; D perhaps matches TRBD1 (6 bases). V was pared by 5 bases and J by 0 bases, with 20 bases between. The CDR3 sequence is 18 residues long. In DNA, the CDR3 is TGTGCCAGCAGTACCATGGGGGGCACGGGATTTAGCAATCAGCCCCAGCATTTT. It specifies CASSTMGGTGFSNQPQHF.

The chain joins TRBV24-1 to TRBJ2-6, with D unresolved. The CDR3 runs to 17 residues. The ends were cut back, 7 bases at V and 1 base at J, with 16 bases in the middle. The V gene's germline CDR1 is KGHDR and CDR2 SFDVKD. The CDR3 sequence is CATSRAGSGSGANVLTF. The CDR3 DNA reads TGTGCCACCAGCCGCGCAGGTTCTGGGTCTGGGGCCAACGTCCTGACTTTC.

This clonotype has more than one count but fewer than ten. The chain is built from TRBV11-2 and TRBJ2-1; D not resolved. This CDR3 spans 14 amino acids. CDR1 is SGHAT, CDR2 FQNNGV, per germline. Trimming left V 1 base short and J 14 bases short, with 18 bases between. CDR3 sequence (DNA): TGTGCCAGCAGCTTAGCAGGTCTTGAAAGCAATAAGTTCTTC. It is translated as CASSLAGLESNKFF.

The rearrangement joins TRBV19 to TRBJ1-3; D is perhaps TRBD1 (6 bases). The V and J ends lost 9 bases and 4 bases respectively, with 10 bases between them. This CDR3 has 12 residues. Germline CDR1 LNHDA, CDR2 SQIVND (reference sequence). The CDR3 sequence is CASGQKGNTIYF. CDR3 sequence (DNA): TGTGCCAGCGGACAGAAAGGAAACACCATATATTTT.

V and J are TRBV4-2 and TRBJ2-3, with no clear D. Germline V gives CDR1 LGHNA, CDR2 YNFKEQ. Trimming removed 4 bases at V and 3 bases at J, with 11 bases between. This CDR3 region has 14 residues. The CDR3 is CASSPELATDTQYF. The CDR3 nucleotides read TGTGCCAGCAGCCCAGAACTGGCAACAGATACGCAGTATTTT.

This clonotype was seen a few times. This clone may be a read error of a much larger clone one base away. The V gene is TRBV10-3, the J gene TRBJ2-3; possible D gene TRBD2, 6 bases. Germline V gene sequence: CDR1 ENHRY, CDR2 SYGVKD. This CDR3 spans 14 amino acids. V dropped 5 bases and J dropped 6 bases, with 15 bases sitting between them. The CDR3 loop is CAISKHTTSDTQYF. CDR3 in DNA: TGTGCCATCAGTAAACACACTACTAGCGATACGCAGTATTTT.

As concerns this clonotype: A read error may be the cause here, since a much bigger clone is one base away. This sequence joins TRBV7-9 and TRBJ2-7, with a possible D match to TRBD2 (5 bases). Germline values: CDR1 SEHNR, CDR2 FQNEAQ (reference sequence). Trimming removed 7 bases at V and 2 bases at J, with 9 bases between. This CDR3 region has 12 residues. CDR3 DNA: TGTGCCAGCATGCGGGTTCCCTACGAGCAGTACTTC. Its translation: CASMRVPYEQYF.

Note on this clonotype: A single base separates this from a much larger clone, so it may be a read error. V gene TRBV12-3 or TRBV12-4 combines with J gene TRBJ1-5; D gene uncertain. V lost 5 bases and J 7 bases, leaving 9 bases between the germline ends. CDR3 length equals 12 residues. The CDR3 loop is CASSPKRQPQHF. For the CDR3, the DNA is TGTGCCAGCAGTCCCAAGAGACAGCCCCAGCATTTT.

The chain combines TRBV4-1 with TRBJ2-3; D gene uncertain. This CDR3 spans 15 amino acids. Per germline, CDR1 MGHRA and CDR2 YSYEKL. The V and J ends lost 1 base and 6 bases respectively, with 14 bases between them. The CDR3 sequence: CASSQGTSLRDTQYF. As DNA, the CDR3 is TGCGCCAGCAGCCAAGGGACCAGTTTAAGGGATACGCAGTATTTT.

Many counts were recorded for this clonotype. The CDR3 region is CASSGEDSLYEQYF. In DNA, the CDR3 is TGTGCCAGCAGCGGAGAGGACAGCCTCTACGAGCAGTACTTC. The chain employs TRBV11-1 and TRBJ2-7, with TRBD1 as a possible D gene (6 bases). V lost 5 bases and J lost 3, with 14 bases in between. In germline, CDR1 is SGHAT, CDR2 FQDESV (reference sequence). This CDR3 comprises 14 residues.

This clonotype was seen repeatedly, ten times or more. The rearrangement links TRBV6-5 to TRBJ2-7, with TRBD2 matching 11 bases. The J segment lost 7 bases and the V segment lost 8 bases, leaving 16 bases of the junction unmatched. CDR1 is MNHEY and CDR2 is SVGAGI in the germline V gene. The CDR3 has 16 amino acids. The CDR3 here is CASSRIAGGPFLEQYF. Written as DNA, the CDR3 is TGTGCCAGCTCCCGGATAGCGGGAGGGCCCTTTTTGGAGCAGTACTTC.

About this clonotype: A much larger clone lies one base from this, so it may be a read error. V and J are TRBV7-8 and TRBJ2-5; the D is unclear. The CDR3 consists of 14 residues. From germline, CDR1 is SGHVS and CDR2 FQNEAQ. CDR3 DNA sequence: TGTGCCAGCGGCTTAGCTCCTAGGGTGGAGACCCAGTACTTC. Amino acid sequence: CASGLAPRVETQYF.

This clonotype was seen once. The junction differs from germline at one of its ends, possibly a read error. This chain links TRBV5-4 with TRBJ2-2; D tentatively fits TRBD1 or TRBD2 (5 bases each). This CDR3 is built from 14 residues. Germline CDR1 SGHNT, CDR2 YYREEE (reference sequence). The CDR3 nucleotides are TGTGCCAGCAACTTGGGGACGGGAACCGGGGAGCTGTTTTTT. It is translated as CASNLGTGTGELFF.

This clonotype is a singleton in its sample. The chain links TRBV11-3 to TRBJ1-1, with D uncertain. CDR3 length: 14 residues. V was pared by 6 bases and J by 8 bases, with 19 bases between. The germline V gene encodes CDR1 SGHNT and CDR2 YENEEA. Written as DNA, the CDR3 is TGTGCCAGCAGACATGGGAGGGCAAGCACCGAAGCTTTCTTT. It yields the protein CASRHGRASTEAFF.

A word on this clonotype: It may be a read error: a sequence one base away is much more abundant. The rearrangement joins TRBV6-5 to TRBJ1-1; 7 bases map to TRBD1. Germline V gene data show CDR1 as MNHEY and CDR2 as SVGAGI. The CDR3 covers 15 residues. DNA for the CDR3: TGTGTCAGCAGTTATACCTTTCAGGGGGACACTGAAGCTTTCTTT. It encodes CVSSYTFQGDTEAFF.